The rows below give T cell receptor beta chains drawn from one sample of a study of vaccination and CD4 T cells after COVID-19. Their specific antigens are unknown. TCRdb ran MiXCR on the PCR reads and lists one entry per CDR3 protein. The sample has about 15,000 distinct CDR3 sequences, over 50% seen once; the top ten hold 11% to 15%. Sequencing was carried out using CD4+ T cells from blood, cultured in vitro. These receptors came from a human donor who had recovered from COVID-19. CDR3s include the opening cysteine and the closing phenylalanine or tryptophan. Fields, in order: V gene, J gene, clone size, D gene, CDR3 protein, CDR3 DNA. A D gene is named only where the DNA matches it firmly. Clone size is shown for a subset of rows, as once, few, many or a class of expanded clone.

>TRBV12-3/TRBV12-4|TRBJ1-3|few|.
CASTPGAASGNTIYF
TGTGCCAGCACCCCGGGGGCAGCCTCTGGAAACACCATATATTTT
>TRBV7-9|TRBJ1-2|.|.
CASSPSSSGRGYTF
TGTGCCAGCAGCCCGAGCTCCTCAGGACGTGGCTACACCTTC
>TRBV24-1|TRBJ2-1|.|TRBD2
CATSDSRAGEIEQFF
TGTGCCACCAGTGATTCTCGAGCGGGAGAGATTGAGCAGTTCTTT
>TRBV7-6|TRBJ1-2|.|TRBD1
CASSSEQGYSGYTF
TGTGCCAGCAGCTCCGAACAGGGGTACTCGGGCTACACCTTC
>TRBV6-1|TRBJ1-2|.|TRBD1
CVSLPPFGTGDSGYTF
TGTGTCAGCCTACCTCCCTTTGGGACAGGGGATTCGGGCTACACCTTC
>TRBV7-2|TRBJ1-4|.|.
CASSSGTQLGKLFF
TGTGCCAGCAGCAGCGGGACCCAACTCGGAAAACTGTTTTTT
>TRBV5-1|TRBJ2-3|.|.
CASSVDPPDTTDTQYF
TGCGCCAGCAGCGTAGACCCCCCCGACACCACAGATACGCAGTATTTT
>TRBV18|TRBJ1-6|.|.
CASSITGNPSSYNSPLHF
TGTGCCAGCTCAATTACAGGCAATCCCAGCTCCTATAATTCACCCCTCCACTTT
>TRBV7-2|TRBJ2-2|once|TRBD1
CASSRDSLPTGELFF
TGTGCCAGCAGCCGGGACAGTCTTCCCACCGGGGAGCTGTTTTTT
>TRBV7-2|TRBJ2-1|.|.
CASSLAVQPNEQFF
TGTGCCAGCAGCTTAGCTGTGCAGCCCAATGAGCAGTTCTTC
>TRBV15|TRBJ1-5|.|TRBD1
CATSRATGSIQPQHF
TGTGCCACCAGCAGAGCGACAGGGTCGATTCAGCCCCAGCATTTT
>TRBV15|TRBJ2-7|once|.
CATSRRSGVIEQYF
TGTGCCACCAGCAGGCGTTCAGGGGTGATCGAGCAGTACTTC
>TRBV7-8|TRBJ1-1|medium-sized|.
CASSLREGHTEAFF
TGTGCCAGCAGCTTGCGCGAGGGTCACACTGAAGCTTTCTTT
>TRBV7-2|TRBJ2-7|few|TRBD1
CASSFRDGTGPREQYF
TGTGCCAGCAGTTTTAGAGACGGGACAGGGCCCAGAGAGCAGTACTTC
>TRBV5-4|TRBJ2-3|.|.
CASSLAGGRKDTQYF
TGTGCCAGCAGCTTGGCTGGGGGAAGAAAAGATACGCAGTATTTT
>TRBV7-9|TRBJ2-5|.|.
CASQRGMGETQYF
TGTGCCAGCCAAAGGGGGATGGGGGAGACCCAGTACTTC
>TRBV20-1|TRBJ1-2|.|.
CSAGDVSYTF
TGCAGTGCCGGAGACGTGAGCTACACCTTC
>TRBV6-2/TRBV6-3|TRBJ1-6|.|.
CASTNQTSMYLCASSSHNSPLHF
.
>TRBV20-1|TRBJ1-1|.|.
CSARDRMNTEAFF
TGCAGTGCTAGAGACAGGATGAACACTGAAGCTTTCTTT
>TRBV10-3|TRBJ1-5|few|.
CAIQGTDSNQPQHF
TGTGCCATCCAAGGGACGGATAGCAATCAGCCCCAGCATTTT
>TRBV5-8|TRBJ2-2|.|.
CASSLQDSKNTGELFF
TGTGCCAGCAGCTTGCAAGACTCTAAAAACACCGGGGAGCTGTTTTTT
>TRBV7-9|TRBJ1-1|.|.
CASSLGNSNTEAFF
TGTGCCAGCAGCTTAGGTAACAGTAACACTGAAGCTTTCTTT
>TRBV29-1|TRBJ1-2|.|.
CSVENRKTVAGGYTF
TGCAGCGTTGAAAATAGGAAAACGGTCGCGGGTGGCTACACCTTC
>TRBV6-1|TRBJ1-5|few|TRBD1
CASSPGQGAHQPQHF
TGTGCCAGCAGCCCCGGACAGGGGGCACACCAGCCCCAGCATTTT
>TRBV20-1|TRBJ2-3|.|TRBD2
CSASLAGITDTQYF
TGCAGTGCTAGCTTAGCGGGGATCACAGATACGCAGTATTTT
>TRBV4-3|TRBJ1-6|few|.
CASSPRQLNSPLHF
TGCGCCAGCAGTCCGAGACAGCTTAATTCACCCCTCCACTTT
>TRBV19|TRBJ2-2|.|.
CASSRKGWETGELFF
TGTGCCAGTAGTAGGAAAGGTTGGGAAACCGGGGAGCTGTTTTTT
>TRBV19|TRBJ1-5|few|.
CASSIDYIVSGRNQPQHF
TGTGCCAGTAGTATAGATTATATCGTGTCAGGCCGCAATCAGCCCCAGCATTTT
>TRBV5-1|TRBJ2-7|few|TRBD1
CASSLVAGTGLFYEQYF
TGCGCCAGCAGCTTGGTTGCGGGGACAGGGCTTTTCTACGAGCAGTACTTC
>TRBV6-5|TRBJ1-1|.|.
CASSYGAGIAFF
TGTGCCAGCAGTTACGGGGCCGGGATAGCTTTCTTT
>TRBV30|TRBJ2-7|.|.
CAWIRPPLNEQYF
TGTGCCTGGATCCGGCCTCCGCTAAACGAGCAGTACTTC
>TRBV11-2|TRBJ2-7|few|.
CASSLTGMGEQYF
TGTGCCAGCAGCTTAACGGGCATGGGCGAGCAGTACTTC
>TRBV24-1|TRBJ2-3|.|.
CATSDPGLGTQYF
TGTGCCACCAGTGACCCCGGGTTAGGTACGCAGTATTTT
>TRBV2|TRBJ1-6|.|.
CASKLSWNSPLHF
TGTGCCAGCAAATTGAGCTGGAATTCACCCCTCCACTTT
>TRBV20-1|TRBJ2-3|few|.
CSARDLWDTQYF
TGCAGTGCTAGGGACTTGTGGGATACGCAGTATTTT
>TRBV15|TRBJ2-5|few|.
CATSRDIGVETQYF
TGTGCCACCAGCAGAGATATCGGGGTGGAGACCCAGTACTTC
>TRBV20-1|TRBJ2-1|.|.
CSARVRGGLKEQFF
TGCAGTGCTAGGGTGAGGGGGGGGCTTAAGGAGCAGTTCTTC
>TRBV6-5|TRBJ1-5|.|.
CASSYWPGSNQPQHF
TGTGCCAGCAGTTATTGGCCGGGATCCAATCAGCCCCAGCATTTT
>TRBV6-2/TRBV6-3|TRBJ1-5|.|.
CASRTAGGSNQPQHF
TGTGCCAGCAGGACGGCAGGTGGCAGCAATCAGCCCCAGCATTTT
>TRBV7-2|TRBJ2-7|few|.
CASSVRYEQYF
TGTGCCAGCAGCGTTCGATACGAGCAGTACTTC
>TRBV6-2/TRBV6-3|TRBJ1-1|.|.
CASSLSMNTEAFF
TGTGCCAGCAGTTTGAGTATGAACACTGAAGCTTTCTTT
>TRBV20-1|TRBJ2-5|.|.
CSARAGVQLGETQYF
TGCAGTGCGCGCGCAGGAGTTCAGCTTGGGGAGACCCAGTACTTC
>TRBV9|TRBJ2-2|.|TRBD1
CASRGQGAISGELFF
TGTGCCAGCAGAGGTCAGGGGGCGATTTCCGGGGAGCTGTTTTTT
>TRBV5-1|TRBJ1-2|.|TRBD1
CASSLDWQGVGYGYTF
TGCGCCAGCAGCTTGGACTGGCAGGGGGTTGGGTATGGCTACACCTTC
>TRBV11-3|TRBJ1-1|few|.
CASSLTKGGKAFF
TGTGCCAGCAGCTTAACGAAAGGGGGGAAAGCTTTCTTT
>TRBV27|TRBJ1-2|.|.
CASSFTGANYGYTF
TGTGCCAGCAGTTTCACAGGCGCTAACTATGGCTACACCTTC
>TRBV27|TRBJ1-6|.|.
CASSLRRLSSYNSPLHF
TGTGCCAGCAGTTTAAGACGGCTGAGCTCCTATAATTCACCCCTCCACTTT
>TRBV7-9|TRBJ2-1|few|TRBD1
CASSAAPGQGSNEQFF
TGTGCCAGCAGCGCCGCACCGGGACAGGGGAGTAATGAGCAGTTCTTC
>TRBV7-2|TRBJ2-7|.|TRBD2
CASSLASGGKTLYEQYF
TGTGCCAGCAGCTTAGCTAGCGGGGGGAAGACCCTGTACGAGCAGTACTTC
>TRBV28|TRBJ1-1|.|.
CASSLRRNTEAFF
TGTGCCAGCAGTTTGAGGCGGAACACTGAAGCTTTCTTT
>TRBV20-1|TRBJ2-5|.|TRBD1
CSAPPGTGGAEGTQYF
TGCAGTGCTCCCCCGGGAACAGGGGGCGCCGAGGGGACCCAGTACTTC
>TRBV7-2|TRBJ2-5|.|.
CASSSGLRETQYF
TGTGCCAGCAGCTCAGGGTTACGGGAGACCCAGTACTTC
>TRBV28|TRBJ2-1|few|.
CASSSSDRHFWFF
TGTGCCAGCAGTTCCTCGGACAGACACTTTTGGTTCTTC
>TRBV12-3/TRBV12-4|TRBJ1-2|few|.
CASSLGQSYGYTF
TGTGCCAGCAGTTTGGGTCAGAGCTATGGCTACACCTTC
>TRBV5-1|TRBJ1-6|few|TRBD1
CASSSGTGGTPLHF
TGCGCCAGCAGCTCCGGGACAGGGGGAACACCCCTCCACTTT
>TRBV2|TRBJ1-2|.|.
CASTPRTVNYGYTF
TGTGCCAGCACCCCCCGGACAGTTAACTATGGCTACACCTTC
>TRBV6-5|TRBJ1-5|few|.
CASSYSHPGASDQPQHF
TGTGCCAGCAGTTACTCGCACCCGGGGGCTTCGGATCAGCCCCAGCATTTT
>TRBV2|TRBJ2-1|.|TRBD2
CASSDVRTSSYNEQFF
TGTGCCAGCAGTGACGTTAGGACTAGCAGCTACAATGAGCAGTTCTTC
>TRBV19|TRBJ2-3|few|.
CASSINLLDTQYF
TGTGCCAGTAGTATAAACCTATTAGATACGCAGTATTTT
>TRBV9|TRBJ2-1|once|.
CASSVDMGRGLTYNEQFF
TGTGCCAGCAGCGTAGATATGGGCAGGGGATTGACCTACAATGAGCAGTTCTTC